A single sample gave rise to the 21 T cell receptor beta chains below, sequenced in a study of blood T cell repertoires in COVID-19 (dated by TCRdb to 2018 to 2020). The library was produced with the immunoSEQ multiplex PCR assay. Imported from immuneACCESS, the table was reduced by TCRdb to in-frame sequences with V and J called. These copies leave out some clones; in studies compared against another copy, an unresolved V gene accounts for under half, and the cause of the remainder is not known. The sample table contains about 200,000 clones; only one count was recorded for 70% to 80% of them. 6% of the sample comes from the top ten. Sequencing was done on a sample of peripheral blood. These receptors were obtained from a woman aged 40-49 years with COVID-19, enrolled during active disease.

The chain uses TRBV2 and TRBJ2-5; no firm D call. The V end lost 6 bases, the J end lost 5 bases, and 16 bases lay between the germline ends. CDR1 is SNHLY, CDR2 FYNNEI, per germline. The CDR3 extends over 14 amino acids. The CDR3 sequence: CASREQTQRETQYF. For the CDR3, the DNA is TGTGCCAGCAGAGAGCAAACTCAACGGGAGACCCAGTACTTC.

The count of this clone is one. V is TRBV3-1 (or the pseudogene TRBV3-2) and J is TRBJ2-7, with D possibly being TRBD2 (6 bases). The CDR3 length is 15 residues. The germline V gene encodes CDR1 LGHDT and CDR2 YNNKEL (reference sequence). The V end was cut by 0 bases, the J end by 2 bases, with 11 bases between. Here the CDR3 reads CASSQDEVAAYEQYF. Here the CDR3 DNA reads TGTGCCAGCAGCCAAGATGAGGTAGCGGCCTACGAGCAGTACTTC.

The V gene is TRBV18, the J gene TRBJ1-1; 7 bases are a match to TRBD1. Germline CDR1 and CDR2: KGHSH and LQKENI. The CDR3 totals 13 residues. V was clipped by 4 bases and J by 9 bases; unmatched bases: 8. CDR3 loop: CASSLTGTEKAFF. Here the CDR3 DNA reads TGTGCCAGCTCACTTACCGGGACAGAAAAAGCTTTCTTT. Variable domain in full (rest from reference TRBV18 and TRBJ1-1): NAGVMQNPRHLVRRRGQEARLRCSPMKGHSHVYWYRQLPEEGLKFMVYLQKENIIDESGMPKERFSAEFPKEGPSILRIQQVVRGDSAAYFCASSLTGTEKAFFGQGTRLTVV.

The rearrangement links TRBV12-3 or TRBV12-4 to TRBJ1-1; 10 bases line up with TRBD1. CDR3 length: 11 residues. Trimming removed 5 bases from V and 13 bases from J; junction bases left unmatched: 4. CDR3 sequence: CASSLRDRGFF. The DNA of the CDR3 is TGTGCCAGCAGTCTCCGGGACAGGGGTTTCTTT.

This clone was detected only once. The chain joins TRBV5-4 to TRBJ2-7; a weak D match, TRBD2 (5 bases). CDR3 length equals 16 residues. The germline V gene has CDR1 SGHNT and CDR2 YYREEE (reference sequence). The V end was cut by 0 bases, the J end by 2 bases, with 15 bases between. The CDR3, as DNA: TGTGCCAGCAGCTTGGCCGGAGGACGAAATACCTACGAGCAGTACTTC. It specifies CASSLAGGRNTYEQYF.

J is TRBJ2-7 and V is TRBV27, with 9 bases matching TRBD1. Germline assignment: CDR1 MNHEY and CDR2 SMNVEV (reference sequence). The CDR3 has 15 residues. Trimming at V came to 6 bases and at J to 2 bases, leaving 8 bases not matched to a gene. The CDR3 sequence: CASRIRQGEPYEQYF. CDR3 bases: TGTGCCAGCAGGATACGACAGGGGGAGCCCTACGAGCAGTACTTC.

This chain links TRBV19 with TRBJ1-4; a weak D match, TRBD1 (6 bases). V lost 3 bases and J lost 8, with 13 bases in between. This CDR3 comprises 14 residues. CDR1 LNHDA and CDR2 SQIVND come from the germline V gene (reference sequence). CDR3 loop: CASSIRQEVEKLFF. DNA for the CDR3: TGTGCCAGTAGTATTCGACAGGAGGTGGAAAAACTGTTTTTT.

This sequence joins TRBV10-2 and TRBJ2-3; 9 nucleotides align to TRBD2. The CDR3 extends over 16 amino acids. Germline assignment: CDR1 WSHSY and CDR2 SAAADI. The V segment lost 0 bases and the J segment 5 bases; nucleotides outside the gene matches: 6. The CDR3 nucleotides are TGCGCCAGCAGTGAGTCGACTCAACTAGCGGGAGATACGCAGTATTTT. As protein: CASSESTQLAGDTQYF.

The CDR3 region is CASSSSGLAVGYEQFF. As DNA, the CDR3 is TGTGCCAGCAGCTCCTCGGGACTAGCGGTAGGGTATGAGCAGTTCTTC. The gene calls are TRBV7-9 and TRBJ2-1; TRBD2 agrees at 11 bases. This CDR3 spans 16 amino acids. Germline CDR1 SEHNR, CDR2 FQNEAQ (reference sequence). With 4 bases clipped from V and 8 bases from J, the junction kept 10 bases outside the gene matches. Together with reference TRBV7-9 and TRBJ2-1, the CDR3 gives the full variable domain: DTGVSQNPRHKITKRGQNVTFRCDPISEHNRLYWYRQTLGQGPEFLTYFQNEAQLEKSRLLSDRFSAERPKGSFSTLEIQRTEQGDSAMYLCASSSSGLAVGYEQFFGPGTRLTVL.

Points on this clone: The conserved final phenylalanine or tryptophan is absent from the CDR3, which likely points to a read error. No DNA is shown, since the ends of the CDR3 on it are uncertain; the CDR3 is the one TCRdb lists. The chain links TRBV6-1 to TRBJ2-7; the table's D call, TRBD1, was not checked against the DNA. Germline CDR1 reads MNHNS; CDR2 reads SASEGT. Termini included, the CDR3 measures 12 amino acids. CDR3 amino acids: CASSEKGWTLRL.

This chain joins TRBV29-1 and TRBJ2-4; possible D gene TRBD2, 5 bases. V was trimmed by 7 bases and J by 5 bases, leaving 18 bases between them. There are 14 residues in the CDR3. CDR1 SQVTM and CDR2 ANQGSEA come from the germline V gene. CDR3 loop: CSAGNPYWENIQYF. The CDR3 nucleotides are TGCAGCGCCGGGAACCCTTATTGGGAAAACATTCAGTACTTC.

This clone was counted between two and nine times. The chain carries TRBV7-2 and TRBJ2-7; TRBD2 matches at 9 bases. Unmatched junction bases numbered 15, after V lost 1 base and J lost 5 bases. Germline assignment: CDR1 SGHTA and CDR2 FQGNSA. This CDR3 is 18 amino acids long. CDR3 DNA sequence: TGTGCCAGCAGCTTAGTCGTTCCAGCGGGGGGCCCATCACACGAGCAGTACTTC. This sequence encodes CASSLVVPAGGPSHEQYF.

This CDR3 is CASSPVGGAQPQHF. As DNA, the CDR3 is TGTGCCAGCAGCCCCGTGGGGGGAGCGCAGCCCCAGCATTTT. The rearrangement uses TRBV6-2 or TRBV6-3 and TRBJ1-5; tentative D call: TRBD1 (5 bases). Germline CDR1 and CDR2: MNHEY and SVGEGT. V was clipped by 6 bases and J by 7 bases, with 16 bases between them. The CDR3 contains 14 residues.

In regard to this clone: In the same sample, other DNA sequences code for this CDR3. The chain is built from TRBV5-1 and TRBJ2-3; D is possibly TRBD1 (6 bases). The germline gives CDR1 SGHRS, CDR2 YFSETQ. CDR3 length: 14 residues. The V end was cut by 0 bases, the J end by 2 bases, with 7 bases between. DNA for the CDR3: TGCGCCAGCAGCTTGGGACAGGACACAGATACGCAGTATTTT. The encoded protein is CASSLGQDTDTQYF. The variable domain in full, with the rest retrieved from reference TRBV5-1 and TRBJ2-3, is KAGVTQTPRYLIKTRGQQVTLSCSPISGHRSVSWYQQTPGQGLQFLFEYFSETQRNKGNFPGRFSGRQFSNSRSEMNVSTLELGDSALYLCASSLGQDTDTQYFGPGTRLTVL.

The V and J genes are TRBV7-9 and TRBJ2-3; TRBD2 aligns across 16 bases. The CDR3 length is 17 residues. J was trimmed by 7 bases and V by 5 bases; bases with no gene match: 9. Germline V gene lookup returns CDR1 SEHNR and CDR2 FQNEAQ (reference sequence). CDR3 coding DNA: TGTGCCAGCAGCCATGGGCAGGGACTAGCGGGAGGGTATACGCAGTATTTT. Protein: CASSHGQGLAGGYTQYF. The whole variable domain, remainder taken from reference TRBV7-9 and TRBJ2-3, is DTGVSQNPRHKITKRGQNVTFRCDPISEHNRLYWYRQTLGQGPEFLTYFQNEAQLEKSRLLSDRFSAERPKGSFSTLEIQRTEQGDSAMYLCASSHGQGLAGGYTQYFGPGTRLTVL.

The chain is built from TRBV4-2 and TRBJ2-3, with TRBD2 matching 11 bases. The CDR3 spans 17 residues. V dropped 1 base and J dropped 2; count of bases not matched to a gene: 5. Germline-derived CDR1 and CDR2 are LGHNA and YNFKEQ. CDR3 amino acids: CASSQVIAGGPTDTQYF. In DNA form, the CDR3 reads TGTGCCAGCAGCCAAGTCATAGCGGGAGGGCCCACAGATACGCAGTATTTT.

The chain employs TRBV12-5 and TRBJ2-7, with 7 bases lining up with TRBD1. The trim removed 6 bases at V and 3 bases at J, leaving 5 bases unmatched. From germline, CDR1 is LGHNT and CDR2 FRNRAP. The CDR3 loop spans 13 amino acids. The CDR3 sequence is CASGRDSIYEQYF. The CDR3, as DNA: TGTGCTAGTGGCCGGGACAGTATCTACGAGCAGTACTTC. The full variable domain, completed using reference TRBV12-5 and TRBJ2-7, is DARVTQTPRHKVTEMGQEVTMRCQPILGHNTVFWYRQTMMQGLELLAYFRNRAPLDDSGMPKDRFSAEMPDATLATLKIQPSEPRDSAVYFCASGRDSIYEQYFGPGTRLTVT.

The chain carries TRBV7-2 and TRBJ2-1, with D maybe TRBD2 (6 bases). Germline lookup yields CDR1 SGHTA and CDR2 FQGNSA. The CDR3 length is 16 residues. With 0 bases removed from V and 10 bases from J, the gap between germline ends came to 19 bases. In DNA form, the CDR3 reads TGTGCCAGCAGCTTAGCGGCGGGAAGGGCACAAGGAGAGCAGTTCTTC. Its protein product is CASSLAAGRAQGEQFF.

This chain links TRBV2 with TRBJ2-3; D might be TRBD2 (6 bases). Deletions cut 4 bases from V and 2 bases from J, with 10 bases between. The V gene's germline CDR1 is SNHLY and CDR2 FYNNEI. This CDR3 spans 14 amino acids. The CDR3 bases are TGTGCCAGCAGTGTGGAGGGCTTCACAGATACGCAGTATTTT. The encoded protein is CASSVEGFTDTQYF.

This chain connects TRBV6-2 or TRBV6-3 to TRBJ2-7; D is perhaps TRBD2 (6 bases). V lost 4 bases, J lost 2 bases, and 12 bases lay in between. CDR1 is MNHEY and CDR2 is SVGEGT in the germline V gene. This CDR3 comprises 14 residues. CDR3 DNA sequence: TGTGCCAGCAGTTGGGACTTTGTAACCTACGAGCAGTACTTC. Translating gives CASSWDFVTYEQYF.

The gene calls are TRBV27 and TRBJ2-4, with 9 bases identical to TRBD2. With V trimmed by 3 bases and J by 8 bases, 5 bases remained unmatched. Germline V gives CDR1 MNHEY, CDR2 SMNVEV (reference sequence). The length of the CDR3 is 14 residues. The CDR3 loop reads CASSFGTSFDIQYF. The DNA of the CDR3 is TGTGCCAGCAGTTTCGGGACTAGCTTTGACATTCAGTACTTC.